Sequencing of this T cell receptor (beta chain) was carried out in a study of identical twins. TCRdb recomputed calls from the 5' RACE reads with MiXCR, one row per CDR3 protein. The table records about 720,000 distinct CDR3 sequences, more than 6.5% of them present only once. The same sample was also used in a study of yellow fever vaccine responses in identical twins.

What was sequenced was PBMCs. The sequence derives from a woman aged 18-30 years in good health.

CDR3 loop: CASSLSGGGGRGEKLFF. The CDR3 nucleotides read TGTGCCAGCAGTTTAAGCGGAGGGGGCGGACGGGGTGAAAAACTGTTTTTT. The chain combines TRBV27 with TRBJ1-4; 7 nucleotides align to TRBD1. The J segment lost 7 bases and the V segment lost 2 bases, leaving 13 bases of the junction unmatched. The germline CDR1 and CDR2 sequences are MNHEY and SMNVEV (reference sequence). The CDR3 runs to 17 residues.